The 17 T cell receptor beta chains presented below share a single source sample, sequenced in a study of control samples from healthy donors and cancer patients. Assay: immunoSEQ multiplex PCR; the TCRdb copy retains only in-frame clones and omits some. The table lists around 41,000 clones, approximately 94% of them singletons. The sample was blood. The origin of the receptors is a man aged 60-69 years in good health.

The chain recombines TRBV29-1 with TRBJ1-1, with 8 bases that match TRBD1. CDR3 size: 15 residues. Germline-derived CDR1 and CDR2 are SQVTM and ANQGSEA. The V and J ends lost 0 bases and 6 bases, in that order; junction bases with no gene match: 9. As DNA, the CDR3 is TGCAGCGTTGAAGATCTCGGACAGGGTATTGCTGAAGCTTTCTTT. Protein sequence: CSVEDLGQGIAEAFF. The full variable domain, completed using reference TRBV29-1 and TRBJ1-1, is SAVISQKPSRDICQRGTSLTIQCQVDSQVTMMFWYRQQPGQSLTLIATANQGSEATYESGFVIDKFPISRPNLTFSTLTVSNMSPEDSSIYLCSVEDLGQGIAEAFFGQGTRLTVV.

The chain uses TRBV19 and TRBJ2-6; possible D gene TRBD1, 6 bases. Trimming stripped 8 bases from V and 2 bases from J, with 13 bases between. CDR1 LNHDA and CDR2 SQIVND come from the germline V gene (reference sequence). This CDR3 spans 15 amino acids. In DNA form, the CDR3 reads TGTGCCAGTCGCGACAGGCCACCTGGGGCCAACGTCCTGACTTTC. It codes for CASRDRPPGANVLTF.

As to this clone: The sample holds other DNA sequences that translate to the same CDR3. V and J are TRBV11-3 and TRBJ1-2; 9 bases are shared with TRBD1. The CDR3 loop spans 14 amino acids. Germline CDR1 and CDR2: SGHNT and YENEEA. The ends lost 5 bases at V and 2 bases at J; junction bases unmatched: 3. The CDR3 here is CASSPGQGNYGYTF. The CDR3 DNA reads as TGTGCCAGCAGCCCAGGACAGGGGAACTATGGCTACACCTTC.

CDR3 DNA sequence: TGTGCCAGCAGCGCAGGAAGCCAAGAGACCCAGTACTTC. Residues: CASSAGSQETQYF. The chain recombines TRBV9 with TRBJ2-5; D gene uncertain. The V gene lost 3 bases and the J gene lost 1 base, with 7 bases spanning the gap. Germline values: CDR1 SGDLS, CDR2 YYNGEE. The CDR3 is 13 residues long. Complete variable domain (other parts from reference TRBV9 and TRBJ2-5): DSGVTQTPKHLITATGQRVTLRCSPRSGDLSVYWYQQSLDQGLQFLIQYYNGEERAKGNILERFSAQQFPDLHSELNLSSLELGDSALYFCASSAGSQETQYFGPGTRLLVL.

This clone was counted a few times. The chain joins TRBV7-9 to TRBJ2-7, with D tentatively TRBD2 (5 bases). Deletions cut 1 base from V and 5 bases from J, with 9 bases between. The germline V gene has CDR1 SEHNR and CDR2 FQNEAQ (reference sequence). This CDR3 contains 13 residues. CDR3 region: CASSLGPSNEQYF. In DNA, the CDR3 is TGTGCCAGCAGCTTAGGTCCTAGCAACGAGCAGTACTTC.

The chain couples TRBV7-3 to TRBJ2-3; no clear D gene. Germline lookup yields CDR1 SGHTA and CDR2 FQGTGA. Deletions cut 5 bases from V and 3 bases from J, with 9 bases between. This CDR3 is built from 13 residues. The CDR3 nucleotides read TGTGCCAGCAGCCCCCAAGTGACAGATACGCAGTATTTT. Protein sequence: CASSPQVTDTQYF.

This clone was seen a single time. The chain joins TRBV29-1 to TRBJ2-2, with TRBD1 matching 7 bases. The V segment lost 4 bases and the J segment 3 bases; nucleotides outside the gene matches: 5. Germline V gives CDR1 SQVTM, CDR2 ANQGSEA. The CDR3 runs to 14 residues. CDR3: CSVGPTGYTGELFF. In nucleotides, the CDR3 is TGCAGCGTTGGGCCGACAGGGTACACCGGGGAGCTGTTTTTT.

The rearrangement links TRBV30 to TRBJ2-6; D might be TRBD1 (5 bases). CDR1 is GTSNPN, CDR2 SVGIG, per germline (reference sequence). This CDR3 spans 17 amino acids. The V and J ends lost 0 bases and 1 base respectively, with 13 bases between them. CDR3 nucleotides: TGTGCCTGGAGTGTACGTGGGGCGCTATCTGGGGCCAACGTCCTGACTTTC. It encodes CAWSVRGALSGANVLTF.

CDR3 sequence reads: CASSLGVLAGYNEQFF. In DNA, the CDR3 is TGTGCCAGCAGCTTAGGAGTACTAGCGGGATACAATGAGCAGTTCTTC. The chain employs TRBV27 and TRBJ2-1; 10 bases align to TRBD2. The germline gives CDR1 MNHEY, CDR2 SMNVEV (reference sequence). There are 16 residues in the CDR3. V lost 6 bases, J lost 4 bases, and 9 bases stayed unmatched.

The rearrangement links TRBV20-1 to TRBJ1-2, with D unresolved. Between the trimmed V and J ends, which lost 6 bases and 6 bases, there was a span of 8 bases. The CDR3 consists of 10 residues. Germline CDR1 is DFQATT and CDR2 is SNEGSKA (reference sequence). CDR3 sequence: CSADGDGYTF. The CDR3 DNA reads as TGCAGTGCAGACGGAGATGGCTACACCTTC.

The rearrangement uses TRBV7-2 and TRBJ1-1, with D possibly matching TRBD1 (5 bases). CDR1 is SGHTA, CDR2 FQGNSA, per germline. The CDR3 consists of 14 residues. With 5 bases removed from V and 0 bases from J, the gap between germline ends came to 10 bases. The CDR3 DNA follows: TGTGCCAGCAGCCCTAAGGGGCTGAACACTGAAGCTTTCTTT. Protein product: CASSPKGLNTEAFF.

The rearrangement joins TRBV24-1 to TRBJ2-5; weak D call: TRBD1 (5 bases). Germline V gene data show CDR1 as KGHDR and CDR2 as SFDVKD. The CDR3 is 14 residues long. Trimming pared 5 bases from V and 1 base from J, leaving 10 bases between. For the CDR3, the DNA is TGTGCCACCAGTGTCCCAGGGCCCCAAGAGACCCAGTACTTC. This codes for CATSVPGPQETQYF.

This chain uses TRBV11-2 with TRBJ2-5, with 9 bases aligning to TRBD2. Germline V CDR1 and CDR2: SGHAT, FQNNGV. The CDR3 is 17 residues long. Trimming removed 1 base from V and 4 bases from J; junction bases left unmatched: 10. For the CDR3, the DNA is TGTGCCAGCAGCTTAGTCGCTAGCGGGATTCGAGGAGAGACCCAGTACTTC. Protein: CASSLVASGIRGETQYF.

The table lists this clone with a few counts. The chain carries TRBV3-1 (or the pseudogene TRBV3-2) and TRBJ2-7; 14 nucleotides align to TRBD2. V lost 3 bases, J lost 1 base, and 8 bases stayed unmatched. The CDR3 covers 18 residues. From germline, CDR1 is LGHDT and CDR2 YNNKEL (reference sequence). The CDR3 reads CASSQYGTSGSNSYEQYF. The DNA of the CDR3 is TGTGCCAGCAGCCAGTACGGGACTAGCGGGAGTAATTCCTACGAGCAGTACTTC.

The chain combines TRBV9 with TRBJ1-1; 10 positions match TRBD1. V lost 0 bases to trimming and J lost 6 bases; unmatched junction nucleotides: 11. CDR3 length equals 17 residues. Germline lookup yields CDR1 SGDLS and CDR2 YYNGEE. This chain's CDR3 is CASSVGPGTGAFAEAFF. The CDR3 coding sequence is TGTGCCAGCAGCGTAGGCCCCGGGACAGGGGCGTTCGCTGAAGCTTTCTTT.

This rearrangement joins TRBV12-5 to TRBJ1-1; 7 nucleotides agree with TRBD1. V was clipped by 6 bases and J by 2 bases; unmatched bases: 12. Germline V gene lookup returns CDR1 LGHNT and CDR2 FRNRAP. The CDR3 is made up of 16 amino acids. In DNA, the CDR3 is TGTGCTAGTGGCTTTACGACAGGGACTTTCAACACTGAAGCTTTCTTT. Translated, it gives CASGFTTGTFNTEAFF.

V is TRBV30 and J is TRBJ2-7, with 11 bases aligning to TRBD1. There are 21 residues in the CDR3. The germline V gene encodes CDR1 GTSNPN and CDR2 SVGIG (reference sequence). Trimming cost V 2 bases and J 1 base; bases outside gene matches: 22. DNA of the CDR3: TGTGCCTGGAGTTACGCCCTCGGACAGGGGGCCCTCGCAGGGATATCCTACGAGCAGTACTTC. This codes for CAWSYALGQGALAGISYEQYF.